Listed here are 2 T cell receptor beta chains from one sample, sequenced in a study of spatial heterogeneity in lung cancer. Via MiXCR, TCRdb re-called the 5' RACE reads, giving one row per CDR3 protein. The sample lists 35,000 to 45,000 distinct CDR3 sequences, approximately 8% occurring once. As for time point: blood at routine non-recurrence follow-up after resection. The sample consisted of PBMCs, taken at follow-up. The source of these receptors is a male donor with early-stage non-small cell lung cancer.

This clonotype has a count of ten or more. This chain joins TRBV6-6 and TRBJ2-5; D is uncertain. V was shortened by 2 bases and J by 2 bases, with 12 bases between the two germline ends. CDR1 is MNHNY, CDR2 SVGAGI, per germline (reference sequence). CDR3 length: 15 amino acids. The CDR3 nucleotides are TGTGCCAGCAGTTACCTCCCCGGCAGGCAAGAGACCCAGTACTTC. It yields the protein CASSYLPGRQETQYF.

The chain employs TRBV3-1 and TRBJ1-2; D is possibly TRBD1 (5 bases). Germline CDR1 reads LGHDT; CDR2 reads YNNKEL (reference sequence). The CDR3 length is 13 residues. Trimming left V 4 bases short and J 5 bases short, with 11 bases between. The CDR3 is CASSRGRRYGYTF. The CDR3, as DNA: TGTGCCAGCAGCCGGGGACGGCGTTATGGCTACACCTTC.